This T cell receptor (beta chain) emerged from a study of cytomegalovirus exposure and HLA in healthy donors (dated by TCRdb to 2017 to 2019). At the level of the whole study: According to a later analysis, the 120 or so validation repertoires were produced on the same platform as the roughly 700 repertoires of the first cohort. The study aimed to test whether cataloging public T cell receptors could reveal signatures of past pathogen exposure. Besides the first cohort of under 700 subjects, a separate validation cohort made up of roughly 120 different subjects was used. To predict cytomegalovirus infection status, the study combined high-throughput TCR immunosequencing, statistical association of individual TCRs with disease status, and machine learning.

Comment on this clone: Its antigen is unknown. No base quality information exists; no much larger clone differs at one position.

The donors belonged to the validation cohort of roughly 120 subjects, which was separate from the approximately 660-subject first cohort. Receptor amplification or capture employed the immunoSEQ multiplex PCR assay. As for how the authors treated the data: To diagnose cytomegalovirus status from the catalog of TCR beta chain sequences, a statistical classification framework was built. The table was pulled from immuneACCESS by TCRdb, which kept in-frame rearrangements only. Such tables lose some clones; where checked, under half of the loss comes from unresolved V genes, and the rest has no known cause. For V, J and clone size, that table is used; D and trimming come from the DNA. The sample profile shows over 100,000 clones; roughly 87% of them were found once. The top ten constitute roughly 1.2% of the sample. Taken from the germline V gene, the CDR1 and CDR2 loops are SGDLS and YYNGEE. The germline ends are 11 bases apart after V is trimmed by 0 bases and J by 5 bases. The CDR3 spans 14 residues, from the cysteine through the phenylalanine. CDR3 DNA only is kept here, 42 bases in frame from base 1.

What the study reported, not specific to this receptor: In vitro tests confirmed that a few of the cytomegalovirus-associated TCR beta chains recognize cytomegalovirus antigens. The authors suggested that the approach could potentially be extended to other disease states and immunological phenotypes. Most TCR sequences were seen in very few donors, while some public TCRs were found in many individuals. In a later analysis, TCRs clustered in the first cohort were found to also tend to co-occur in the roughly 130 validation repertoires, with over 90% of cluster scores above 0. All 120 or so repertoires were used to score co-occurrence in the validation cohort in a later analysis, because that analysis had no HLA typing for the cohort. Cytomegalovirus status was reported to be diagnosed by the classifier with high specificity and sensitivity in both the original and validation cohorts. The study gave a list of about 150 TCR beta chains associated with cytomegalovirus.

The sequence was obtained from a woman between 18 and 29 years old in good health and CMV-seronegative. The rearranged chain carries TRBV9 and TRBJ2-5; tentative D gene TRBD2, with 5 bases matching. Sequenced: PBMCs. The nucleotides read TGTGCCAGCAGCGTAGGAGGGTTAAGGGAGACCCAGTACTTC. This codes for CASSVGGLRETQYF.